A single sample gave rise to the 13 T cell receptor beta chains below, sequenced in a study of T-cell reconstitution after alpha-beta-depleted transplantation in children. Using unique molecular identifiers, the investigators prepared the TCRbeta library. Using its own MiXCR run on the PCR reads, TCRdb lists one record per CDR3 protein. The sample gives about 420,000 distinct CDR3 sequences, 16% of which show up once; around 28% is in the top ten. The sample was PBMCs, mostly from graft donor cells, taken 360 days after TCRalphabeta/CD19-depleted stem cell transplant. Every receptor here comes from a boy younger than two who had a stem cell transplant for Wiskott-Aldrich syndrome, so the T cells may come from the graft donor.

The V and J genes are TRBV12-3 or TRBV12-4 and TRBJ1-5; 7 nucleotides agree with TRBD1. J lost 0 bases, V lost 4 bases, and 6 bases had no gene match. The CDR3 is 16 amino acids. The CDR3 region has the DNA TGTGCCAGCAGTTACCGGGACAGCCTTAGCAATCAGCCCCAGCATTTT. Amino acids: CASSYRDSLSNQPQHF.

This clonotype was detected only a few times. The genes are TRBV6-2 or TRBV6-3 and TRBJ2-1; 7 bases agree with TRBD2. CDR1 and CDR2 from the germline V gene are MNHEY and SVGEGT. The CDR3 has 13 residues. The junction had 2 bases not matched to a gene; V was cut back by 3 bases and J by 6 bases. In DNA, the CDR3 is TGTGCCAGCAGTTATCTAGCGGTCAATGAGCAGTTCTTC. It is translated as CASSYLAVNEQFF.

This clonotype was counted only a few times. The chain employs TRBV29-1 and TRBJ1-2; no clear D. Germline V CDR1 and CDR2: SQVTM, ANQGSEA. Trimming left V 3 bases short and J 8 bases short, with 19 bases between. The CDR3 has 14 amino acids. The CDR3: CSVDGDTRQSGYTF. The CDR3 coding sequence is TGCAGCGTTGACGGGGATACTAGGCAGTCCGGCTACACCTTC.

The V and J genes are TRBV7-9 and TRBJ2-1; D may be TRBD2 (5 bases). The CDR3 length is 16 residues. Germline values: CDR1 SEHNR, CDR2 FQNEAQ (reference sequence). V lost 4 bases and J 1 base, leaving 14 bases between the germline ends. This CDR3 is CASSSFLAGSYNEQFF. CDR3 DNA: TGTGCCAGCAGCTCTTTCCTAGCTGGGTCCTACAATGAGCAGTTCTTC.

This clonotype has only a few counts. The chain recombines TRBV4-2 with TRBJ2-2; TRBD2 aligns across 7 bases. This CDR3 comprises 17 residues. Germline V gene data show CDR1 as LGHNA and CDR2 as YNFKEQ. With 1 base clipped from V and 1 base from J, the junction kept 6 bases outside the gene matches. CDR3 in amino acids: CASSQVGLAENTGELFF. In nucleotides, the CDR3 is TGTGCCAGCAGCCAAGTCGGGCTAGCGGAGAACACCGGGGAGCTGTTTTTT.

This clonotype was picked up a small number of times. V is TRBV11-2 and J is TRBJ2-4; 11 positions match TRBD2. The junction had 12 bases not matched to a gene; V was cut back by 5 bases and J by 0 bases. Germline V gene lookup returns CDR1 SGHAT and CDR2 FQNNGV. The CDR3 contains 19 residues. Here the CDR3 reads CASSENPRLAGIAKNIQYF. The CDR3 DNA sequence: TGTGCCAGCAGCGAGAATCCGCGACTAGCGGGGATAGCCAAAAACATTCAGTACTTC.

The chain couples TRBV18 to TRBJ2-1; TRBD2 might be the D (6 bases). The CDR3 contains 17 residues. The V end was cut by 3 bases, the J end by 0 bases, with 15 bases between. CDR1 and CDR2 from the germline V gene are KGHSH and LQKENI. The CDR3 sequence is CASSPLGGPSSYNEQFF. The CDR3 bases are TGTGCCAGCTCACCCTTAGGAGGGCCTAGCTCCTACAATGAGCAGTTCTTC.

This clonotype was picked up many times. CDR3: CATMDTNEKLFF. The CDR3 coding sequence is TGTGCCACCATGGACACAAATGAAAAACTGTTTTTT. V gene TRBV24-1 combines with J gene TRBJ1-4; tentatively, D is TRBD1 (5 bases). The V and J ends lost 8 bases and 5 bases respectively, with 8 bases between them. Germline CDR1 and CDR2: KGHDR and SFDVKD. CDR3 length equals 12 residues.

A few counts support this clonotype. The chain joins TRBV20-1 to TRBJ2-5, with TRBD1 identical over 7 bases. With 0 bases clipped from V and 3 bases from J, the junction kept 10 bases outside the gene matches. CDR1 and CDR2 (germline): DFQATT, SNEGSKA (reference sequence). This CDR3 is 16 amino acids long. The CDR3: CSARDHRQGKKETQYF. CDR3 DNA sequence: TGCAGTGCTAGAGATCATAGACAGGGAAAGAAAGAGACCCAGTACTTC.

The chain links TRBV6-5 to TRBJ2-2; no clear D gene. The CDR3 length is 15 residues. Trimming cost V 2 bases and J 4 bases, with 11 bases left between them. CDR1 MNHEY and CDR2 SVGAGI come from the germline V gene. CDR3 sequence: CASSYGLVSTGELFF. CDR3 sequence (DNA): TGTGCCAGCAGTTACGGGCTAGTAAGCACCGGGGAGCTGTTTTTT.

This chain uses TRBV6-5 with TRBJ2-4; maybe TRBD1 (6 bases). Between the trimmed V and J ends, which lost 2 bases and 9 bases, there was a span of 14 bases. Germline-derived CDR1 and CDR2 are MNHEY and SVGAGI. This CDR3 region has 14 residues. The CDR3 DNA follows: TGTGCCAGCAGTTACGACAGGTCCCGACGCATTCAGTACTTC. Its translation is CASSYDRSRRIQYF.

The chain employs TRBV6-1 and TRBJ2-6; 9 bases agree with TRBD1. The CDR3 spans 17 residues. Germline CDR1 is MNHNS and CDR2 is SASEGT. After removal of 6 bases from V and 1 base from J, the junction contained 7 bases not matched to a gene. The CDR3 region is CASRGGQGRSGANVLTF. For the CDR3, the DNA is TGTGCCAGCAGAGGTGGACAGGGGAGGTCTGGGGCCAACGTCCTGACTTTC.

This clonotype was detected a few times. The CDR3 loop is CSARVAGRANTGELFF. The DNA of the CDR3 is TGCAGTGCTAGAGTTGCGGGGAGGGCCAACACCGGGGAGCTGTTTTTT. The chain couples TRBV20-1 to TRBJ2-2, with 7 nucleotides matching TRBD2. CDR1 is DFQATT and CDR2 is SNEGSKA in the germline V gene (reference sequence). CDR3 size: 16 residues. The V and J ends lost 1 base and 2 bases, in that order; junction bases with no gene match: 7.